These 30 T cell receptor beta chains came from one sample sequenced in a study of blood T cell repertoires in COVID-19. Measured with immunoSEQ multiplex PCR; TCRdb has only the in-frame clones, and not every one. Among tens of thousands of clones listed, around 80% were seen once. The sequenced sample consisted of peripheral blood. These receptors were obtained from a woman of 80 years or more with acute or convalescent COVID-19.

The chain is built from TRBV11-3 and TRBJ2-1; 9 bases match TRBD1. CDR3 length: 15 residues. The V and J ends lost 5 bases and 4 bases, in that order; junction bases with no gene match: 6. Germline V gene data show CDR1 as SGHNT and CDR2 as YENEEA. CDR3 in amino acids: CASSTPGQGYNEQFF. Here the CDR3 DNA reads TGTGCCAGCAGCACCCCGGGACAGGGATACAATGAGCAGTTCTTC.

This clone was seen a few times. The chain is built from TRBV2 and TRBJ1-1; TRBD1 agrees at 7 bases. The CDR3 has 13 residues. With V trimmed by 7 bases and J by 2 bases, 4 bases remained unmatched. Germline CDR1 is SNHLY and CDR2 is FYNNEI. CDR3 loop: CASNRGGNTEAFF. In DNA form, the CDR3 reads TGTGCCAGCAACAGAGGGGGCAACACTGAAGCTTTCTTT.

This clone counts as medium-sized. V is TRBV14 and J is TRBJ1-1; D is undetermined. The V gene's germline CDR1 is SGHDN and CDR2 FVKESK. V was clipped by 0 bases and J by 0 bases, with 11 bases between them. The CDR3 extends over 16 amino acids. In DNA, the CDR3 is TGTGCCAGCAGCCAAGACGTTGGCAGATTGAACACTGAAGCTTTCTTT. This gives the protein CASSQDVGRLNTEAFF.

The gene calls are TRBV7-3 and TRBJ2-1; 8 bases are a match to TRBD2. Losses at the gene ends were 4 bases for V and 9 bases for J; bases not matched to a gene: 17. The germline V gene has CDR1 SGHTA and CDR2 FQGTGA. There are 17 residues in the CDR3. This chain's CDR3 is CASSSGLAGPARGEQFF. The CDR3 DNA sequence: TGTGCCAGCAGCTCAGGATTAGCGGGACCGGCGCGGGGTGAGCAGTTCTTC.

The chain combines TRBV11-3 with TRBJ2-1; TRBD2 is a possible D gene (6 bases). Per the germline V gene, CDR1 is SGHNT and CDR2 is YENEEA. The CDR3 is 16 residues long. Trimming removed 5 bases at V and 3 bases at J, with 17 bases between. In DNA form, the CDR3 reads TGTGCCAGCAGCGCAGGCGGGGACTCGGTCTACAATGAGCAGTTCTTC. Its translation is CASSAGGDSVYNEQFF.

The rearrangement joins TRBV11-2 to TRBJ2-7; a weak D match, TRBD1 (5 bases). There are 16 residues in the CDR3. V was trimmed by 4 bases and J by 0 bases, leaving 16 bases between them. Looked up from germline, CDR1 is SGHAT and CDR2 is FQNNGV. CDR3 bases: TGTGCCAGCAGCTCTTTCCCAAGGGGAAGCTCCTACGAGCAGTACTTC. It yields the protein CASSSFPRGSSYEQYF.

This clone was found many times. The chain employs TRBV7-9 and TRBJ2-7; D is possibly TRBD1 (6 bases). V was shortened by 1 base and J by 9 bases, with 10 bases between the two germline ends. There are 12 residues in the CDR3. Germline-derived CDR1 and CDR2 are SEHNR and FQNEAQ (reference sequence). CDR3 residues: CASSLGQAGQYF. The CDR3 DNA reads as TGTGCCAGCAGCTTAGGACAGGCCGGGCAGTACTTC.

This clone was counted a single time. The chain has TRBV5-1 and TRBJ2-3; D gene unclear. CDR1 is SGHRS and CDR2 is YFSETQ in the germline V gene. The CDR3 sequence is 12 residues long. V shed 6 bases and J shed 4 bases, with 9 bases lying between them. For the CDR3, the DNA is TGCGCCAGCACCTATGAAGCAGATACGCAGTATTTT. Protein sequence: CASTYEADTQYF. The whole variable domain, filled in from reference TRBV5-1 and TRBJ2-3, reads KAGVTQTPRYLIKTRGQQVTLSCSPISGHRSVSWYQQTPGQGLQFLFEYFSETQRNKGNFPGRFSGRQFSNSRSEMNVSTLELGDSALYLCASTYEADTQYFGPGTRLTVL.

The chain links TRBV19 to TRBJ2-1, with D uncertain. V lost 7 bases to trimming and J lost 3 bases, with 13 bases between them. CDR3 size: 14 residues. CDR1 is LNHDA and CDR2 is SQIVND in the germline V gene (reference sequence). The CDR3 region has the DNA TGTGCCAGTACGAGAAGTGAGAGCTACAATGAGCAGTTCTTC. Translated, it gives CASTRSESYNEQFF.

The rearrangement links TRBV9 to TRBJ2-1; the match to TRBD1 covers 7 bases. CDR1 is SGDLS and CDR2 is YYNGEE in the germline V gene. The CDR3 loop spans 13 amino acids. With V trimmed by 7 bases and J by 7 bases, 8 bases remained unmatched. The CDR3 sequence: CASGLQGWNEQFF. The DNA for the CDR3 is TGTGCCAGCGGCTTACAGGGGTGGAATGAGCAGTTCTTC.

The V gene is TRBV19, the J gene TRBJ2-5; a possible D gene is TRBD2 (5 bases). CDR1 and CDR2 from the germline V gene are LNHDA and SQIVND (reference sequence). The CDR3 runs to 14 residues. V was clipped by 6 bases and J by 5 bases, with 16 bases between them. CDR3 loop: CASSPRGRGETQYF. The CDR3 nucleotides are TGTGCCAGTAGCCCACGTGGGCGAGGGGAGACCCAGTACTTC.

The chain has TRBV30 and TRBJ1-5; the D is unclear. CDR1 is GTSNPN and CDR2 is SVGIG in the germline V gene (reference sequence). This CDR3 spans 14 amino acids. With 1 base removed from V and 1 base from J, the gap between germline ends came to 8 bases. CDR3 sequence: CAWSGGSSNQPQHF. In DNA, the CDR3 is TGTGCCTGGAGTGGTGGGAGCAGCAATCAGCCCCAGCATTTT.

The gene calls are TRBV30 and TRBJ1-5; D is perhaps TRBD1 (5 bases). Per the germline V gene, CDR1 is GTSNPN and CDR2 is SVGIG (reference sequence). The CDR3 runs 15 residues. The germline V and J ends were trimmed by 2 bases and 1 base, with 12 bases remaining between them. In DNA, the CDR3 is TGTGCCTGGAGTCCCCAGGGTACAAGCAATCAGCCCCAGCATTTT. Residues: CAWSPQGTSNQPQHF.

The chain recombines TRBV7-9 with TRBJ2-7; a weak D match, TRBD1 (5 bases). Trimming removed 2 bases at V and 2 bases at J, with 10 bases between. Looked up from germline, CDR1 is SEHNR and CDR2 is FQNEAQ (reference sequence). There are 14 residues in the CDR3. The CDR3: CASSLIGAAYEQYF. The DNA of the CDR3 is TGTGCCAGCAGCTTAATAGGGGCCGCCTACGAGCAGTACTTC.

This chain connects TRBV7-3 to TRBJ2-1; the match to TRBD2 covers 11 bases. The CDR3 has 17 amino acids. Germline lookup yields CDR1 SGHTA and CDR2 FQGTGA. V gave up 2 bases and J gave up 8 bases; unmatched junction bases: 11. The CDR3 reads CASSLFGLAGGMDEQFF. As DNA, the CDR3 is TGTGCCAGCAGCTTATTCGGACTAGCGGGTGGTATGGATGAGCAGTTCTTC.

V usage is TRBV5-1 and J usage is TRBJ2-7; 7 positions match TRBD2. With V trimmed by 0 bases and J by 3 bases, 9 bases remained unmatched. The CDR3 runs 16 residues. The germline V gene has CDR1 SGHRS and CDR2 YFSETQ. The CDR3 DNA reads as TGCGCCAGCAGCTTGGCCCCAGCGGGATCTCTCTACGAGCAGTACTTC. Residues: CASSLAPAGSLYEQYF.

The chain links TRBV6-2 or TRBV6-3 to TRBJ1-2; D is unresolved. The CDR3 has 15 residues. The V and J ends lost 0 bases and 6 bases respectively, with 14 bases between them. In germline, CDR1 is MNHEY, CDR2 SVGEGT. The CDR3 DNA sequence: TGTGCCAGCAGTTACTCGGGCAGTGAAGCAAATGGCTACACCTTC. This encodes CASSYSGSEANGYTF.

Here the CDR3 reads CASSLAGGTQYF. The CDR3, as DNA: TGTGCCAGCAGCTTGGCGGGGGGAACGCAGTATTTT. The chain has TRBV5-4 and TRBJ2-3, with TRBD2 identical over 7 bases. J gave up 9 bases and V 0 bases, and 1 base lay outside the gene matches. The CDR3 runs to 12 residues. The germline V gene has CDR1 SGHNT and CDR2 YYREEE (reference sequence).

The rearrangement links TRBV2 to TRBJ1-3, with D perhaps TRBD1 (5 bases). Germline CDR1 is SNHLY and CDR2 is FYNNEI. Trimming took 5 bases from V and 0 from J, leaving 14 bases between them. The CDR3 covers 16 residues. The CDR3 protein is CASSPGRRYSGNTIYF. For the CDR3, the DNA is TGTGCCAGCAGTCCAGGGAGGAGGTACTCTGGAAACACCATATATTTT.

The chain joins TRBV18 to TRBJ2-5; 7 bases map to TRBD2. The V gene end was trimmed by 3 bases and the J gene end by 4 bases; junction bases not matched to a gene: 11. CDR3 length: 16 residues. From germline, CDR1 is KGHSH and CDR2 LQKENI. CDR3 protein: CASSPSSAGVGETQYF. The CDR3 DNA sequence: TGTGCCAGCTCACCGTCGTCGGCGGGAGTGGGAGAGACCCAGTACTTC.

This chain connects TRBV5-4 to TRBJ1-2, with D possibly TRBD1 on 6 matching bases. V lost 0 bases and J 10 bases, leaving 10 bases between the germline ends. This CDR3 comprises 12 residues. Looked up from germline, CDR1 is SGHNT and CDR2 is YYREEE (reference sequence). The DNA of the CDR3 is TGTGCCAGCAGCTTGGGTGCAGGGGACTACACCTTC. Residues: CASSLGAGDYTF.

The V call is TRBV28, the J call TRBJ1-2; 8 nucleotides align to TRBD1. The ends lost 6 bases at V and 8 bases at J; junction bases unmatched: 11. The CDR3 runs to 14 residues. The germline V gene has CDR1 MDHEN and CDR2 SYDVKM. The DNA for the CDR3 is TGTGCCAGCAGACTTTCAGGGGGCGGGGGAGGCTACACCTTC. As protein: CASRLSGGGGGYTF.

The chain has TRBV21-1 and TRBJ2-1; TRBD2, as called in the table, went unchecked against the DNA. TRBV21-1 is termed a pseudogene. The CDR3 is made up of 15 amino acids. The CDR3 protein is CASTGRTRAYNEQFF. CDR3 nucleotides: TGTGCCAGCACCGGACGGACTAGAGCCTACAATGAGCAGTTCTTC.

The CDR3 is CASSVRDRGAAEAFF. As DNA, the CDR3 is TGTGCCAGCAGCGTGAGGGACAGGGGAGCGGCTGAAGCTTTCTTT. The chain employs TRBV9 and TRBJ1-1; 10 nucleotides agree with TRBD1. After removal of 2 bases from V and 6 bases from J, the junction contained 7 bases not matched to a gene. CDR1 is SGDLS and CDR2 is YYNGEE in the germline V gene. The CDR3 sequence is 15 residues long.

This clone was seen once. This sequence joins TRBV9 and TRBJ2-2; tentatively, D is TRBD1 (5 bases). V lost 2 bases, J lost 2 bases, and 13 bases lay in between. Germline CDR1 and CDR2: SGDLS and YYNGEE. The CDR3 is 16 amino acids. The CDR3 DNA reads as TGTGCCAGCAGCGTCGCAAGGGGCCAAAACACCGGGGAGCTGTTTTTT. Amino acid sequence: CASSVARGQNTGELFF.

This sequence joins TRBV7-9 and TRBJ1-5; TRBD1 might be the D (6 bases). Trimming stripped 5 bases from V and 6 bases from J, with 20 bases between. Germline assignment: CDR1 SEHNR and CDR2 FQNEAQ (reference sequence). This CDR3 has 16 residues. The CDR3 here is CASSKGQTLNIQPQHF. In DNA form, the CDR3 reads TGTGCCAGCAGCAAAGGACAGACCCTAAATATTCAGCCCCAGCATTTT.

The chain links TRBV5-1 to TRBJ2-1; 8 nucleotides agree with TRBD2. V shed 2 bases and J 2 bases; nucleotides not matched to a gene: 9. This CDR3 region has 17 residues. Germline V gives CDR1 SGHRS, CDR2 YFSETQ. The CDR3 DNA follows: TGCGCCAGCAGCTTAGCCCAAGGGACTAGAACCTACAATGAGCAGTTCTTC. Residues: CASSLAQGTRTYNEQFF.

This clone was counted a single time. The J gene is TRBJ1-5, the V gene TRBV10-1; D call uncertain. Per the germline V gene, CDR1 is WNHNN and CDR2 is SYGVQD (reference sequence). V shed 8 bases and J shed 7 bases, with 3 bases lying between them. The CDR3 has 9 amino acids. The CDR3 loop reads CASQQPQHF. The CDR3 coding sequence is TGCGCCAGCCAGCAGCCCCAGCATTTT.

The chain combines TRBV3-1 (or the pseudogene TRBV3-2) with TRBJ2-7; 7 bases are shared with TRBD2. This CDR3 region has 14 residues. CDR1 is LGHDT, CDR2 YNNKEL, per germline (reference sequence). The trim removed 7 bases at V and 3 bases at J, leaving 9 bases unmatched. DNA for the CDR3: TGTGCCAGCAACCAGGGACTACGGAGCTACGAGCAGTACTTC. It is translated as CASNQGLRSYEQYF.

V is TRBV5-1 and J is TRBJ2-1; 8 bases are a match to TRBD2. This CDR3 spans 14 amino acids. J gave up 9 bases and V 3 bases, and 8 bases lay outside the gene matches. CDR1 and CDR2 (germline): SGHRS, YFSETQ. As DNA, the CDR3 is TGCGCCAGCAGCTGGGGGAGCGGGGGCGGTGAGCAGTTCTTC. Residues: CASSWGSGGGEQFF. The full variable domain, rest sourced from reference TRBV5-1 and TRBJ2-1, is KAGVTQTPRYLIKTRGQQVTLSCSPISGHRSVSWYQQTPGQGLQFLFEYFSETQRNKGNFPGRFSGRQFSNSRSEMNVSTLELGDSALYLCASSWGSGGGEQFFGPGTRLTVL.